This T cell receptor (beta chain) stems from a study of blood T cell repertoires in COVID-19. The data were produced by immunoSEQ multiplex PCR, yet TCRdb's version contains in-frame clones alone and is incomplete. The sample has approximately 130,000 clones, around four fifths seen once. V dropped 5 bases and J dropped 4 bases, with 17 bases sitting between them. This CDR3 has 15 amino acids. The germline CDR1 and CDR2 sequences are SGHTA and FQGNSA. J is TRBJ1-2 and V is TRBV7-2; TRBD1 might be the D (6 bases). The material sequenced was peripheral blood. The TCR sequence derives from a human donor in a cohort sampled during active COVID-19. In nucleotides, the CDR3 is TGTGCCAGCAGCCCCCATATTGGACAGATCTATGGCTACACCTTC. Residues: CASSPHIGQIYGYTF.